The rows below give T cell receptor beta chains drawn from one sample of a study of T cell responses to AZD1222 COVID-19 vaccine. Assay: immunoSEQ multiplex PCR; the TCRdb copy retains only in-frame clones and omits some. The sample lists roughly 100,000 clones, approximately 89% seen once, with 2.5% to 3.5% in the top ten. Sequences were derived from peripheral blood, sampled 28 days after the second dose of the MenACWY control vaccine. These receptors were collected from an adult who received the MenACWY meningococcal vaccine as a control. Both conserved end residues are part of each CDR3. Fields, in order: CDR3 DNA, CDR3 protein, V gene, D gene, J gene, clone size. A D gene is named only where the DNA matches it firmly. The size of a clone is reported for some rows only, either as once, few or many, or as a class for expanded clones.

CDR3 DNA: TGTGCCAGCAAGGGCAACTCCTACGAGCAGTACTTC
CDR3 protein: CASKGNSYEQYF
V gene: TRBV6-5
D gene: .
J gene: TRBJ2-7
clone size: .

CDR3 DNA: TGTGCCAGCAGCTGGACTAGCCAGAGCTCCTACGAGCAGTACTTC
CDR3 protein: CASSWTSQSSYEQYF
V gene: TRBV6-6
D gene: TRBD2
J gene: TRBJ2-7
clone size: .

CDR3 DNA: TGTGCCAGCAGCTTAGTCAGGGGGCTGAATGAAAAACTGTTTTTT
CDR3 protein: CASSLVRGLNEKLFF
V gene: TRBV7-2
D gene: TRBD1
J gene: TRBJ1-4
clone size: .

CDR3 DNA: TGTGCCAGCAGCTTCTCTGGGGCTTACACTGAAGCTTTCTTT
CDR3 protein: CASSFSGAYTEAFF
V gene: TRBV7-8
D gene: .
J gene: TRBJ1-1
clone size: .

CDR3 DNA: TGTGCCAGTAGTAAAGCCGGGACAGCAACAGATACGCAGTATTTT
CDR3 protein: CASSKAGTATDTQYF
V gene: TRBV19
D gene: TRBD1
J gene: TRBJ2-3
clone size: .

CDR3 DNA: TGCGCCAGCAGAGACGGTCCCTCCTACGAGCAGTACTTC
CDR3 protein: CASRDGPSYEQYF
V gene: TRBV5-1
D gene: .
J gene: TRBJ2-7
clone size: .

CDR3 DNA: TGTGCCAGCAGCTTGATGGGCAGAACCGGGGAGCTGTTTTTT
CDR3 protein: CASSLMGRTGELFF
V gene: TRBV5-4
D gene: .
J gene: TRBJ2-2
clone size: .

CDR3 DNA: TGTGCCTGGTCCCCTAATACGGCGGTAAACACTGAAGCTTTCTTT
CDR3 protein: CAWSPNTAVNTEAFF
V gene: TRBV30
D gene: .
J gene: TRBJ1-1
clone size: .

CDR3 DNA: TGTGCCAGCAGCGGGATCCGGGAGACCCAGTACTTC
CDR3 protein: CASSGIRETQYF
V gene: TRBV7-2
D gene: .
J gene: TRBJ2-5
clone size: once

CDR3 DNA: TGCGCCAGCAGCTTGGTCGGAGCCGGCGGTACTTCTAATTCACCCCTCCACTTT
CDR3 protein: CASSLVGAGGTSNSPLHF
V gene: TRBV5-1
D gene: .
J gene: TRBJ1-6
clone size: .

CDR3 DNA: TGTGCCAGTAGTATAGGATCAGGGGTCCTCGCTCAGCCCCAGCATTTT
CDR3 protein: CASSIGSGVLAQPQHF
V gene: TRBV19
D gene: .
J gene: TRBJ1-5
clone size: .

CDR3 DNA: TGTGCCAGCAGCCCGTCGGGACAGGGTTCCACAGATACGCAGTATTTT
CDR3 protein: CASSPSGQGSTDTQYF
V gene: TRBV11-3
D gene: TRBD1
J gene: TRBJ2-3
clone size: .

CDR3 DNA: TGTGCCAGCAGTCCGTGGGAGGGGCGAACAGATACGCAGTATTTT
CDR3 protein: CASSPWEGRTDTQYF
V gene: TRBV27
D gene: TRBD2
J gene: TRBJ2-3
clone size: .

CDR3 DNA: TGTGCCACCAGCAGGGGAATAAGACAGGACGAGCAGTTCTTC
CDR3 protein: CATSRGIRQDEQFF
V gene: TRBV15
D gene: .
J gene: TRBJ2-1
clone size: .

CDR3 DNA: TGTGCCAGCTCACCACAGGGTGACGAGCAGTACTTC
CDR3 protein: CASSPQGDEQYF
V gene: TRBV18
D gene: .
J gene: TRBJ2-7
clone size: few

CDR3 DNA: TGTGCCAGCAGCCTCGCCCGTGGCGGGGTGGGGACCCAGTACTTC
CDR3 protein: CASSLARGGVGTQYF
V gene: TRBV7-8
D gene: .
J gene: TRBJ2-5
clone size: .

CDR3 DNA: TGTGCCAGCAGCCCCCGCGTGAATGAAAAACTGTTTTTT
CDR3 protein: CASSPRVNEKLFF
V gene: TRBV3-1/TRBV3-2
D gene: .
J gene: TRBJ1-4
clone size: .

CDR3 DNA: TGTGCCAGCTCACGATCACAGGATATTACTAGCACAGATACGCAGTATTTT
CDR3 protein: CASSRSQDITSTDTQYF
V gene: TRBV18
D gene: .
J gene: TRBJ2-3
clone size: .

CDR3 DNA: TGTGCCAGCAGCGTAGCTACATCCTACGAGCAGTACTTC
CDR3 protein: CASSVATSYEQYF
V gene: TRBV9
D gene: .
J gene: TRBJ2-7
clone size: .

CDR3 DNA: TGTGCCAGTAGTCCCCAGACTGGCAACACCCAGTACTTC
CDR3 protein: CASSPQTGNTQYF
V gene: TRBV19
D gene: .
J gene: TRBJ2-5
clone size: few

CDR3 DNA: TGTGCCACCAGCAGAGGCGCGTCTAGGGAAAAACTGTTTTTT
CDR3 protein: CATSRGASREKLFF
V gene: TRBV15
D gene: .
J gene: TRBJ1-4
clone size: once

CDR3 DNA: TGTGCCAGCTCACCACCCGGGACTAGGGCTGGGGCCAACGTCCTGACTTTC
CDR3 protein: CASSPPGTRAGANVLTF
V gene: TRBV18
D gene: TRBD2
J gene: TRBJ2-6
clone size: .

CDR3 DNA: TGTGCCAGCAGTTACGACCAGGCCAACGTCCTGACTTTC
CDR3 protein: CASSYDQANVLTF
V gene: TRBV6-2/TRBV6-3
D gene: .
J gene: TRBJ2-6
clone size: .

CDR3 DNA: TGTGCCACCAGCAGAGGACAGGACCAAGCGCACTATGGCTACACCTTC
CDR3 protein: CATSRGQDQAHYGYTF
V gene: TRBV15
D gene: .
J gene: TRBJ1-2
clone size: .

CDR3 DNA: TGTGCCAGCAGCCGAAGTCGTAGCGGATCCTACGAGCAGTACTTC
CDR3 protein: CASSRSRSGSYEQYF
V gene: TRBV3-1/TRBV3-2
D gene: .
J gene: TRBJ2-7
clone size: .

CDR3 DNA: TGTGCCAGTAGTAGGACAGGGATAAACACCGGGGAGCTGTTTTTT
CDR3 protein: CASSRTGINTGELFF
V gene: TRBV19
D gene: TRBD1
J gene: TRBJ2-2
clone size: .

CDR3 DNA: TGTGCCAGCAGCTTAGATATGGGCAGGGCCAATGAGCAGTTCTTC
CDR3 protein: CASSLDMGRANEQFF
V gene: TRBV11-1
D gene: .
J gene: TRBJ2-1
clone size: .

CDR3 DNA: TGTGCCAGCAGTTTAAGTCCGTCCACTAACTATGGCTACACCTTC
CDR3 protein: CASSLSPSTNYGYTF
V gene: TRBV28
D gene: .
J gene: TRBJ1-2
clone size: once

CDR3 DNA: TGTGCCAGCAGTATAGCAGGGGTTAACACCGGGGAGCTGTTTTTT
CDR3 protein: CASSIAGVNTGELFF
V gene: TRBV28
D gene: .
J gene: TRBJ2-2
clone size: .

CDR3 DNA: TGTGCCAGCAGTTTATTATACGGAAACACCATATATTTT
CDR3 protein: CASSLLYGNTIYF
V gene: TRBV28
D gene: .
J gene: TRBJ1-3
clone size: .

CDR3 DNA: TGTGCCAGCAGATCAGGGGCTACGCAGTATTTT
CDR3 protein: CASRSGATQYF
V gene: TRBV11-2
D gene: .
J gene: TRBJ2-3
clone size: .

CDR3 DNA: TGTGCCAGCAGCTTACGACAGGTCATACGGGGGGAGCAGTTCTTC
CDR3 protein: CASSLRQVIRGEQFF
V gene: TRBV7-2
D gene: .
J gene: TRBJ2-1
clone size: .

CDR3 DNA: TGTGCCAGCAGCAGGACTAGGGAATTGTCCGAGCAGTACTTC
CDR3 protein: CASSRTRELSEQYF
V gene: TRBV2
D gene: TRBD2
J gene: TRBJ2-7
clone size: .

CDR3 DNA: TGTGCCAGCAGCCAAGATGTGCAGGATACGCAGTATTTT
CDR3 protein: CASSQDVQDTQYF
V gene: TRBV14
D gene: .
J gene: TRBJ2-3
clone size: .

CDR3 DNA: TGTGCCAGTAGTGGGGGACAGGGGGCGTCTGGAAACACCATATATTTT
CDR3 protein: CASSGGQGASGNTIYF
V gene: TRBV19
D gene: TRBD1
J gene: TRBJ1-3
clone size: .

CDR3 DNA: TGTGCCAGCTCAGTGGGTAGGGATGGCTACACCTTC
CDR3 protein: CASSVGRDGYTF
V gene: TRBV18
D gene: .
J gene: TRBJ1-2
clone size: .

CDR3 DNA: TGCAGCGCCACGGACGTGGGACAGAACTCCTACGAGCAGTACTTC
CDR3 protein: CSATDVGQNSYEQYF
V gene: TRBV29-1
D gene: TRBD1
J gene: TRBJ2-7
clone size: .

CDR3 DNA: TGTGCCAGCAGTGGCGGGGTCATGGGCAATCAGCCCCAGCATTTT
CDR3 protein: CASSGGVMGNQPQHF
V gene: TRBV2
D gene: .
J gene: TRBJ1-5
clone size: few

CDR3 DNA: TGTGCCAGCCGGACAGGGACAGGATCACCCCTCCACTTT
CDR3 protein: CASRTGTGSPLHF
V gene: TRBV2
D gene: TRBD1
J gene: TRBJ1-6
clone size: few

CDR3 DNA: TGTGCCAGCAGCCTGGGGACAGTGAGGTATAATTCACCCCTCCACTTT
CDR3 protein: CASSLGTVRYNSPLHF
V gene: TRBV7-2
D gene: TRBD1
J gene: TRBJ1-6
clone size: .

CDR3 DNA: TGCAGCGACAGAGGGGCAGGGGGCTACACCTTC
CDR3 protein: CSDRGAGGYTF
V gene: TRBV29-1
D gene: .
J gene: TRBJ1-2
clone size: .